The source of this T cell receptor (beta chain) is a study of T cell changes during pregnancy in multiple sclerosis. Clones were sequenced by immunoSEQ multiplex PCR, and TCRdb holds only the in-frame ones, with some missing. The sample has 42,000 or so clones; 90% to 95% are singletons. In its sample, this clone was seen once. The CDR3 runs 14 residues. Germline V gene lookup returns CDR1 GTSNPN and CDR2 SVGIG (reference sequence). V lost 2 bases to trimming and J lost 7 bases, with 14 bases between them. The source of this sequence is a female donor with multiple sclerosis, enrolled in a pregnancy study. The starting material was CD4+ T cells from peripheral blood mononuclear cells, obtained after pregnancy. The rearrangement joins TRBV30 to TRBJ1-4; perhaps TRBD1 as D (5 bases). CDR3 protein: CAWSWAGSREKLFF. The DNA for the CDR3 is TGTGCCTGGAGTTGGGCAGGGTCCCGTGAAAAACTGTTTTTT.